Shown below are 22 T cell receptor beta chains from a single sample sequenced in a study of shared clonotypes between healthy human individuals. The protocol was immunoSEQ multiplex PCR, while the TCRdb copy is restricted to in-frame clones and leaves out a portion. This repertoire shows about 690,000 clones, roughly 91% found once; its top ten account for less than 40%. Sequenced sample: memory CD8+ T cells from PBMCs. Regarding subset: CD45RO+ cells pooled with CCR7-negative TemRA cells. These receptors were obtained from a young man in good health. Some clones in this sample may be carry-over from other donors' samples.

This clone was counted a few times. V and J are TRBV2 and TRBJ1-5; 7 bases fit TRBD1. The CDR3 has 15 amino acids. V was clipped by 1 base and J by 2 bases; unmatched bases: 2. The V gene's germline CDR1 is SNHLY and CDR2 FYNNEI. This CDR3 reads CASSEGTGGNQPQHF. The CDR3 bases are TGTGCCAGCAGTGAAGGGACAGGAGGCAATCAGCCCCAGCATTTT.

The chain's CDR3 is CASRTGDTSQETQYF. For the CDR3, the DNA is TGTGCCAGCAGGACGGGGGACACCAGCCAAGAGACCCAGTACTTC. V gene TRBV6-4 combines with J gene TRBJ2-5; possibly TRBD1 or TRBD2 for D (6 bases each). The V gene lost 6 bases and the J gene lost 1 base, with 15 bases spanning the gap. This CDR3 is built from 15 residues. CDR1 and CDR2 from the germline V gene are MRHNA and SNTAGT.

The chain uses TRBV7-6 and TRBJ2-1, with TRBD2 as a possible D gene (5 bases). CDR1 SGHVS and CDR2 FNYEAQ come from the germline V gene. The V gene lost 6 bases and the J gene lost 9 bases, with 18 bases spanning the gap. CDR3 length: 14 amino acids. The CDR3, as DNA: TGTGCCAGCAGTCACCGAGGGCCATTGGGTGAGCAGTTCTTC. Amino acid sequence: CASSHRGPLGEQFF.

The genes are TRBV7-9 and TRBJ2-2; D remains ambiguous. The CDR3 is 12 residues long. With 3 bases removed from V and 5 bases from J, the gap between germline ends came to 4 bases. The V gene's germline CDR1 is SEHNR and CDR2 FQNEAQ (reference sequence). The CDR3 DNA reads as TGTGCCAGCAGCTTCAGTACCGGGGAGCTGTTTTTT. It specifies CASSFSTGELFF.

This clone was recorded many times. The V call is TRBV9, the J call TRBJ2-1; 16 nucleotides match TRBD2. V dropped 4 bases and J dropped 7; count of bases not matched to a gene: 5. The CDR3 runs 16 residues. Germline CDR1 is SGDLS and CDR2 is YYNGEE. CDR3 region: CASSRGTSGRGNEQFF. CDR3 bases: TGTGCCAGCAGCAGAGGGACTAGCGGGAGGGGTAATGAGCAGTTCTTC.

J is TRBJ1-5 and V is TRBV6-5; D perhaps matches TRBD1 (5 bases). Germline V CDR1 and CDR2: MNHEY, SVGAGI. This CDR3 comprises 13 residues. V was shortened by 3 bases and J by 7 bases, with 10 bases between the two germline ends. The CDR3 DNA sequence: TGTGCCAGCAGTTATTACGGGGACCAGCCCCAGCATTTT. This translates into CASSYYGDQPQHF.

V is TRBV7-8 and J is TRBJ2-7; the match to TRBD2 covers 7 bases. J was trimmed by 1 base and V by 4 bases; bases with no gene match: 7. Germline V lookup: CDR1 SGHVS, CDR2 FQNEAQ. The CDR3 length is 15 residues. The DNA for the CDR3 is TGTGCCAGCAGCTCTAGCGGAATGGGTTCCTACGAGCAGTACTTC. Amino acids: CASSSSGMGSYEQYF.

This chain joins TRBV5-5 and TRBJ2-7; 8 nucleotides agree with TRBD1. This CDR3 region has 16 residues. After removal of 4 bases from V and 2 bases from J, the junction contained 11 bases not matched to a gene. CDR1 is SGHKS and CDR2 is YYEKEE in the germline V gene (reference sequence). The chain's CDR3 is CASSGGIGQGTYEQYF. Here the CDR3 DNA reads TGTGCCAGCAGCGGGGGTATCGGACAGGGAACCTACGAGCAGTACTTC.

This clone appeared many times. Other DNA sequences within the sample encode an identical CDR3. The chain links TRBV30 to TRBJ2-7, with 7 bases that match TRBD1. Trimming cost V 0 bases and J 5 bases; bases outside gene matches: 7. CDR3 length equals 14 residues. Per germline, CDR1 GTSNPN and CDR2 SVGIG (reference sequence). CDR3 coding DNA: TGTGCCTGGAGTGTCGGCAGGGGGTCACACGAGCAGTACTTC. It yields the protein CAWSVGRGSHEQYF.

CDR3 protein: CASSLVSSFYNEQFF. The DNA of the CDR3 is TGTGCCAGCAGCTTAGTATCTAGTTTCTACAATGAGCAGTTCTTC. This chain joins TRBV7-9 and TRBJ2-1; D is uncertain. The germline V and J ends were trimmed by 1 base and 3 bases, with 10 bases remaining between them. The V gene's germline CDR1 is SEHNR and CDR2 FQNEAQ (reference sequence). The CDR3 loop spans 15 amino acids.

This clone has only one observation. The V gene is TRBV19, the J gene TRBJ2-1; 8 nucleotides match TRBD2. The CDR3 runs to 13 residues. The germline V gene encodes CDR1 LNHDA and CDR2 SQIVND (reference sequence). V trimming: 3 bases; J trimming: 6 bases; junction bases outside the gene matches: 1. CDR3: CASSMGTSNEQFF. The CDR3 DNA reads as TGTGCCAGTAGTATGGGGACTAGCAATGAGCAGTTCTTC.

This clone appeared once. The V call is TRBV30, the J call TRBJ1-2; D is perhaps TRBD1 (5 bases). CDR3 length: 12 residues. Between the trimmed V and J ends, which lost 5 bases and 4 bases, there was a span of 11 bases. Germline V gives CDR1 GTSNPN, CDR2 SVGIG (reference sequence). CDR3 in amino acids: CAWGGRSYGYTF. The CDR3 nucleotides read TGTGCCTGGGGGGGTCGAAGCTATGGCTACACCTTC.

The rearrangement links TRBV27 to TRBJ1-5; 9 bases line up with TRBD1. Germline V lookup: CDR1 MNHEY, CDR2 SMNVEV (reference sequence). The CDR3 runs 16 residues. V was clipped by 5 bases and J by 2 bases; unmatched bases: 7. The CDR3 protein is CASSESQGAGNQPQHF. The DNA for the CDR3 is TGTGCCAGCAGTGAGTCACAGGGGGCGGGCAATCAGCCCCAGCATTTT.

The genes are TRBV27 and TRBJ2-7, with D possibly matching TRBD2 (6 bases). V was clipped by 5 bases and J by 3 bases, with 23 bases between them. CDR3 length: 17 amino acids. Germline V gene data show CDR1 as MNHEY and CDR2 as SMNVEV (reference sequence). CDR3 protein: CASSTGPGQGLLYEQYF. The CDR3 DNA sequence: TGTGCCAGCAGTACGGGACCGGGGCAGGGACTGCTCTACGAGCAGTACTTC.

The chain uses TRBV27 and TRBJ2-1; 10 nucleotides line up with TRBD1. This CDR3 contains 16 residues. Germline V gene sequence: CDR1 MNHEY, CDR2 SMNVEV (reference sequence). V was pared by 7 bases and J by 4 bases, with 10 bases of the junction left unmatched. The DNA for the CDR3 is TGTGCCAGCACCCTGTCGGGACAGGGGTTTTACAATGAGCAGTTCTTC. Translated, it gives CASTLSGQGFYNEQFF.

The chain is built from TRBV28 and TRBJ1-5, with D possibly matching TRBD1 (5 bases). The CDR3 spans 15 residues. The V gene's germline CDR1 is MDHEN and CDR2 SYDVKM. V was cut by 1 base and J by 0 bases, with 7 bases left in between. Written as DNA, the CDR3 is TGTGCCAGCAGTTTATCGGGGGATAGCAATCAGCCCCAGCATTTT. Translation: CASSLSGDSNQPQHF.

J is TRBJ2-1 and V is TRBV30; D is unclear. The germline V and J ends were trimmed by 0 bases and 9 bases, with 12 bases remaining between them. The CDR3 totals 13 residues. Per germline, CDR1 GTSNPN and CDR2 SVGIG (reference sequence). DNA for the CDR3: TGTGCCTGGAGTGTCGTCGAGTGGGGTGAGCAGTTCTTC. The encoded protein is CAWSVVEWGEQFF. Full variable domain (missing parts from reference TRBV30 and TRBJ2-1): SQTIHQWPATLVQPVGSPLSLECTVEGTSNPNLYWYRQAAGRGLQLLFYSVGIGQISSEVPQNLSASRPQDRQFILSSKKLLLSDSGFYLCAWSVVEWGEQFFGPGTRLTVL.

This clone was found once. The chain joins TRBV27 to TRBJ2-7, with 14 bases lining up with TRBD2. The germline gives CDR1 MNHEY, CDR2 SMNVEV (reference sequence). After removal of 5 bases from V and 9 bases from J, the junction contained 6 bases not matched to a gene. The CDR3 runs 14 residues. In DNA form, the CDR3 reads TGTGCCAGCAGTCCCGGGACTAGCGGGAGCGCGCAGTACTTC. It translates to CASSPGTSGSAQYF.

J is TRBJ2-7 and V is TRBV5-6, with 9 positions matching TRBD1. The V gene's germline CDR1 is SGHDT and CDR2 YYEEEE. V lost 3 bases, J lost 3 bases, and 13 bases stayed unmatched. The CDR3 is 17 residues long. The CDR3 DNA reads TGTGCCAGCAGCTCCCGGGGAATTGGGACAGGGCTCTACGAGCAGTACTTC. It encodes CASSSRGIGTGLYEQYF.

The chain combines TRBV6-4 with TRBJ2-3; D unclear. V was trimmed by 3 bases and J by 6 bases, leaving 13 bases between them. This CDR3 has 14 amino acids. Germline V gene sequence: CDR1 MRHNA, CDR2 SNTAGT. CDR3 sequence: CASSEMGLQDTQYF. The DNA for the CDR3 is TGTGCCAGCAGTGAAATGGGTTTACAGGATACGCAGTATTTT.

The rearrangement links TRBV27 to TRBJ1-5, with TRBD1 matching over 9 bases. Germline CDR1 MNHEY, CDR2 SMNVEV (reference sequence). The CDR3 extends over 14 amino acids. V lost 8 bases and J lost 0; bases outside the gene matches: 2. The CDR3 reads CASGTGYSNQPQHF. CDR3 nucleotide sequence: TGTGCCAGCGGGACAGGGTATAGCAATCAGCCCCAGCATTTT.

The chain employs TRBV15 and TRBJ1-1; no definite D call. The V gene's germline CDR1 is LNHNV and CDR2 YYDKDF (reference sequence). The CDR3 runs to 14 residues. V gave up 8 bases and J gave up 2 bases, with 15 bases separating them. CDR3 bases: TGTGCCACCTGGGAGGGCCAAGTCAACACTGAAGCTTTCTTT. Protein: CATWEGQVNTEAFF. The variable domain in full, completed from reference TRBV15 and TRBJ1-1, reads DAMVIQNPRYQVTQFGKPVTLSCSQTLNHNVMYWYQQKSSQAPKLLFHYYDKDFNNEADTPDNFQSRRPNTSFCFLDIRSPGLGDTAMYLCATWEGQVNTEAFFGQGTRLTVV.